This TCR beta chain came from a study of blood T cell repertoires in COVID-19. Under the authors' procedure: Reference gene primer amplification yielded estimated nucleated cell counts. Assay: immunoSEQ multiplex PCR; the TCRdb copy retains only in-frame clones and omits some. Clone size and V and J calls were adopted from that table, with D and trimming inferred from the DNA. This table has approximately 170,000 clones, about four fifths appearing once. Germline loops: CDR1 SGDLS, CDR2 YYNGEE. The V and J ends lost 7 bases and 2 bases, in that order; junction bases with no gene match: 7. CDR3 length equals 14 residues.

The source of this sequence is a man between 65 and 79 years old who had recovered from COVID-19. The chain carries TRBV9 and TRBJ2-3; TRBD2 matches 7 bases. The sequencing input was peripheral blood. The CDR3 loop reads CASGEGPFTDTQYF. CDR3 sequence (DNA): TGTGCCAGCGGGGAGGGGCCCTTCACAGATACGCAGTATTTT.